Given below is one T cell receptor (beta chain) in context. V was clipped by 6 bases and J by 6 bases, with 6 bases between them. This CDR3 has 10 amino acids. CDR1 is MNHEY and CDR2 is SMNVEV in the germline V gene (reference sequence). The sample is drawn from a study of human T cells and chemical hapten exposure. One entry per CDR3 protein, called by TCRdb with MiXCR from the RACE reads. The repertoire holds 100,000 to 120,000 distinct CDR3 sequences, under 40% seen once, with more than 2.5% in the top ten. Time point here: patch test 3, about 24 weeks after DPC sensitization. Indicated treatment: therapeutic diphenylcyclopropenone sensitization with weekly scalp DPC.

The chain uses TRBV27 and TRBJ2-7, with D perhaps TRBD2 (6 bases). This clonotype was sampled from a man aged 40-50 years with alopecia areata. Some clones in this sample may be carry-over from other donors' samples. The sequencing here drew on whole blood, taken in connection with sensitization to the hapten diphenylcyclopropenone (DPC). CDR3 in amino acids: CASREGEQYV. CDR3 nucleotide sequence: TGTGCCAGCAGGGAGGGCGAGCAGTACGTC.